This T cell receptor (beta chain) stems from a study of T-cell reconstitution after alpha-beta-depleted transplantation in children. Study-level points and caveats: Alpha-beta T cells about two months after transplant reportedly derived from several hundred expanded graft clones. At the one-year point after transplant, T-cell counts and TCRbeta diversity were found to come mostly from T cells that had been newly produced. Some patients owed their high day-60 TCRbeta diversity to surviving recipient T cells and thymic progenitors.

Preparation of the TCRbeta library was carried out with unique molecular identifiers. TCRdb re-derived calls from the PCR reads in MiXCR, one entry per CDR3 protein. The sample shows approximately 300,000 distinct CDR3 sequences, over 9% of them seen only once. Trimming cost V 0 bases and J 5 bases; bases outside gene matches: 3. This CDR3 is 14 amino acids long. CDR1 and CDR2 (germline): LGHDT, YNNKEL (reference sequence). This clonotype was counted at least ten times. Antigen specificity is unknown. The sequence derives from a boy less than two years old with acute myeloid leukemia, due to receive a stem cell transplant. The rearrangement joins TRBV3-1 to TRBJ2-5; 7 bases are shared with TRBD2. This sample comprised PBMCs, obtained before TCRalphabeta/CD19-depleted stem cell transplant. The CDR3 nucleotides read TGTGCCAGCAGCCAAGATAGCGGGCGGGAGACCCAGTACTTC. Its protein product is CASSQDSGRETQYF.